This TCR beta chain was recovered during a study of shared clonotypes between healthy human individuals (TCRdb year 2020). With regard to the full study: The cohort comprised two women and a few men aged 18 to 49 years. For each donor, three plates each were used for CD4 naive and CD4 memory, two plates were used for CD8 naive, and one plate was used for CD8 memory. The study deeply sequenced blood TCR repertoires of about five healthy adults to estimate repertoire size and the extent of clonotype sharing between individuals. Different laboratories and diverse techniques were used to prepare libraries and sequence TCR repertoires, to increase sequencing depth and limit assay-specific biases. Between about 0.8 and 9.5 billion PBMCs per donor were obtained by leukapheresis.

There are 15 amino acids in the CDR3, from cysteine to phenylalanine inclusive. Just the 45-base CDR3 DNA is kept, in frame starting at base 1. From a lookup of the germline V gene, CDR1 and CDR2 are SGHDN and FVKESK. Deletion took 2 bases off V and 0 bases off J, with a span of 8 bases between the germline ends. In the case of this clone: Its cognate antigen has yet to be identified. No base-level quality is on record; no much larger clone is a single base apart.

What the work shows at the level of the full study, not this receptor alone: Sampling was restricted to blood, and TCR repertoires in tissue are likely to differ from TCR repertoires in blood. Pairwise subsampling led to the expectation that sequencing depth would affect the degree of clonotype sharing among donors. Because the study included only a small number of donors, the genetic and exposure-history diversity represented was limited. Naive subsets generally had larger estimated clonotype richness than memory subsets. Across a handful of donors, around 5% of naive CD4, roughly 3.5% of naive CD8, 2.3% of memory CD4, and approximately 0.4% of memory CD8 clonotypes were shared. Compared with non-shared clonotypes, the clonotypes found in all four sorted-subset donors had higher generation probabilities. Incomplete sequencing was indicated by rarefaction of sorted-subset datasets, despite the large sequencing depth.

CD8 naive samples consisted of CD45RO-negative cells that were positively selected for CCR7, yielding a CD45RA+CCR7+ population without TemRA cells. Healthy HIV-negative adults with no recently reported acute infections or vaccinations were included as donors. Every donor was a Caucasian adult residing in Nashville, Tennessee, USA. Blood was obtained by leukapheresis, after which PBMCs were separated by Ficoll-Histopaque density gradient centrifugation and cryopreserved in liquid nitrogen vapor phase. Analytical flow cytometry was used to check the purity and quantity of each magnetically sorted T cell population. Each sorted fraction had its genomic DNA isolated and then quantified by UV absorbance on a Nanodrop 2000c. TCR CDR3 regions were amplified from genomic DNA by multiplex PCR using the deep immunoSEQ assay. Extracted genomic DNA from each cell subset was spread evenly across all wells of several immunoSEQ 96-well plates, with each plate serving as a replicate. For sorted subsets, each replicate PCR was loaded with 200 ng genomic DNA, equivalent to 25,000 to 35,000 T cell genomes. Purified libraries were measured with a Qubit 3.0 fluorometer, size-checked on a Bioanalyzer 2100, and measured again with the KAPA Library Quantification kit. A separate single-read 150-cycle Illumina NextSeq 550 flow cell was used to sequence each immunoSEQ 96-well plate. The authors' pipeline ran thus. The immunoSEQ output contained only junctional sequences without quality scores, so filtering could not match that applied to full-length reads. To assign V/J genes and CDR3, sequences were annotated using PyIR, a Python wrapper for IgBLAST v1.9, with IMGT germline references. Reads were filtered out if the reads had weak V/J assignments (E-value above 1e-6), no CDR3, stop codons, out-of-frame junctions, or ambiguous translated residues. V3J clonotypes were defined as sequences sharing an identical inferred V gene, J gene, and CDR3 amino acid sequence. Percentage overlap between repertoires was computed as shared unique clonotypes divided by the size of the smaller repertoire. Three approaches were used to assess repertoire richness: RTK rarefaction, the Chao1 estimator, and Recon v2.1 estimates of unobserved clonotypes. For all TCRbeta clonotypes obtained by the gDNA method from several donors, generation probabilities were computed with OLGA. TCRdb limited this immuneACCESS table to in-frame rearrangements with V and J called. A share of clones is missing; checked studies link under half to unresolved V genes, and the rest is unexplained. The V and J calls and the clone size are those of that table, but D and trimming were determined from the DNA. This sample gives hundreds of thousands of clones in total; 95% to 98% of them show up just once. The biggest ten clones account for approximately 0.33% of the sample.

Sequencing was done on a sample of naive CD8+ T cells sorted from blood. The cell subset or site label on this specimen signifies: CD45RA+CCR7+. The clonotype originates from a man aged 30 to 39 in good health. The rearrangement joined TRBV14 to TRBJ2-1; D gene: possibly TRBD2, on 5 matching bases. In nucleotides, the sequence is TGTGCCAGCAGCCAAAGGAGGTTCTCCTACAATGAGCAGTTCTTC. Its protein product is CASSQRRFSYNEQFF. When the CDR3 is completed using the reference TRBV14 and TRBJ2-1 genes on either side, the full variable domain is EAGVTQFPSHSVIEKGQTVTLRCDPISGHDNLYWYRRVMGKEIKFLLHFVKESKQDESGMPNNRFLAERTGGTYSTLKVQPAELEDSGVYFCASSQRRFSYNEQFFGPGTRLTVL.